The 23 T cell receptor beta chains in this list originate from one sample, sequenced in a study of cytomegalovirus exposure and HLA in healthy donors. Primers included in the PCR were 60 Vbeta and 13 Jbeta primers. Method: immunoSEQ multiplex PCR; TCRdb's copy keeps in-frame clones and lacks some. The data hold fewer than 250,000 clones, with roughly 82% observed a single time. The source material was PBMCs. These TCRs come from a man between 35 and 55 years old in good health and CMV-seropositive.

The chain employs TRBV10-3 and TRBJ2-5; no firm D call. Looked up from germline, CDR1 is ENHRY and CDR2 is SYGVKD. The CDR3 has 16 residues. V gave up 3 bases and J gave up 2 bases, with 16 bases separating them. CDR3 nucleotide sequence: TGTGCCATCAGTGACTCACGACTGGAATTACAAGAGACCCAGTACTTC. Amino acids: CAISDSRLELQETQYF.

This chain connects TRBV5-1 to TRBJ2-3; no definite D call. The CDR3 loop spans 16 amino acids. Looked up from germline, CDR1 is SGHRS and CDR2 is YFSETQ. V was clipped by 2 bases and J by 2 bases, with 15 bases between them. The chain's CDR3 is CASSFLATGFTDTQYF. The CDR3 DNA sequence: TGCGCCAGCAGCTTTTTAGCCACCGGGTTCACAGATACGCAGTATTTT.

Here the CDR3 reads CASSPGLAVNEQFF. CDR3 bases: TGTGCCAGCAGCCCGGGACTAGCGGTCAATGAGCAGTTCTTC. The genes are TRBV7-9 and TRBJ2-1; 11 nucleotides match TRBD2. This CDR3 has 14 amino acids. V lost 5 bases to trimming and J lost 6 bases; unmatched junction nucleotides: 3. CDR1 and CDR2 (germline): SEHNR, FQNEAQ (reference sequence).

This clone was observed once. In DNA form, the CDR3 reads TGTGCCAGCAGCGTAGCGGGAGATACGCAGTATTTT. Translation gives CASSVAGDTQYF. V usage is TRBV9 and J usage is TRBJ2-3; D remains unclear. V was shortened by 0 bases and J by 5 bases, with 4 bases between the two germline ends. The CDR3 sequence is 12 residues long. Germline CDR1 is SGDLS and CDR2 is YYNGEE.

The J gene is TRBJ2-2, the V gene TRBV29-1; TRBD2 might be the D (5 bases). The germline V and J ends were trimmed by 5 bases and 0 bases, with 13 bases remaining between them. The CDR3 has 15 residues. Per the germline V gene, CDR1 is SQVTM and CDR2 is ANQGSEA. The CDR3 DNA reads TGCAGCGTTAAGCCCGGGGATACGAACACCGGGGAGCTGTTTTTT. Translation gives CSVKPGDTNTGELFF.

The rearrangement links TRBV7-2 to TRBJ2-7, with 7 nucleotides matching TRBD1. In germline, CDR1 is SGHTA, CDR2 FQGNSA. V shed 0 bases, J shed 4 bases, and the junction held 0 bases outside the gene matches. This CDR3 contains 13 residues. The DNA of the CDR3 is TGTGCCAGCAGCTTAGCGACAGGGTACGAGCAGTACGTC. Amino acids: CASSLATGYEQYV.

The chain joins TRBV4-1 to TRBJ2-1; 7 nucleotides align to TRBD2. CDR3 length: 17 residues. After removal of 0 bases from V and 4 bases from J, the junction contained 9 bases not matched to a gene. The germline gives CDR1 MGHRA, CDR2 YSYEKL. The CDR3 sequence is CASSQDHGRSIYNEQFF. CDR3 bases: TGCGCCAGCAGCCAAGATCACGGGAGGTCGATTTACAATGAGCAGTTCTTC.

The chain joins TRBV7-9 to TRBJ2-5; 9 positions match TRBD2. V dropped 10 bases and J dropped 5; count of bases not matched to a gene: 14. Germline V CDR1 and CDR2: SEHNR, FQNEAQ (reference sequence). This CDR3 has 15 amino acids. The chain's CDR3 is CATPGREGLQETQYF. As DNA, the CDR3 is TGTGCCACCCCGGGGCGGGAGGGACTGCAGGAGACCCAGTACTTC.

The chain joins TRBV7-9 to TRBJ2-5, with D tentatively TRBD2 (5 bases). CDR3 length equals 15 residues. Germline V gene data show CDR1 as SEHNR and CDR2 as FQNEAQ (reference sequence). Trimming pared 3 bases from V and 2 bases from J, leaving 13 bases between. CDR3 bases: TGTGCCAGCAGCTTCGAGGCGGGCGTACAAGAGACCCAGTACTTC. This sequence encodes CASSFEAGVQETQYF.

For the CDR3, the DNA is TGTGCCAGCAGGACTAGCGGAAGCTCCTACGAGCAGTACGTC. Translation: CASRTSGSSYEQYV. The rearrangement links TRBV6-6 to TRBJ2-7; 9 nucleotides align to TRBD2. This CDR3 is built from 14 residues. V trimming: 6 bases; J trimming: 0 bases; junction bases outside the gene matches: 3. Germline assignment: CDR1 MNHNY and CDR2 SVGAGI (reference sequence).

As concerns this clone: The same CDR3 also results from other DNA sequences found in this sample. V and J are TRBV27 and TRBJ2-1; D is uncertain. Trimming took off 8 bases at V and 4 bases at J, with 6 bases between the two ends. The CDR3 is 11 amino acids. Germline V gene lookup returns CDR1 MNHEY and CDR2 SMNVEV (reference sequence). The CDR3 here is CASSQYNEQFF. DNA for the CDR3: TGTGCCAGCTCCCAGTACAATGAGCAGTTCTTC.

The V gene is TRBV27, the J gene TRBJ1-2, with no clear D. V lost 0 bases and J lost 4, with 9 bases in between. This CDR3 has 14 amino acids. Germline V gene data show CDR1 as MNHEY and CDR2 as SMNVEV (reference sequence). CDR3 nucleotides: TGTGCCAGCAGTTTATCGGGCAACCCCTATGGCTACACCTTC. It is translated as CASSLSGNPYGYTF.

This clone was detected once. The chain recombines TRBV11-2 with TRBJ1-1; 8 positions agree with TRBD1. Germline V gives CDR1 SGHAT, CDR2 FQNNGV. V lost 5 bases to trimming and J lost 5 bases; unmatched junction nucleotides: 7. CDR3 length: 14 residues. CDR3 DNA sequence: TGTGCCAGCAGCCGAACAGGGGGAGGGACTGAAGCTTTCTTT. Its translation: CASSRTGGGTEAFF.

In its sample, this clone was seen once. The J gene is TRBJ2-7, the V gene TRBV6-5; D remains ambiguous. Germline values: CDR1 MNHEY, CDR2 SVGAGI. The CDR3 has 12 residues. V was clipped by 10 bases and J by 0 bases, with 10 bases between them. CDR3: CATGPSSYEQYV. CDR3 DNA: TGTGCCACAGGTCCGAGCTCCTACGAGCAGTACGTC.

The chain has TRBV7-6 and TRBJ1-1; D might be TRBD1 (6 bases). V lost 1 base and J lost 6, with 21 bases in between. Per germline, CDR1 SGHVS and CDR2 FNYEAQ. The CDR3 has 17 amino acids. The CDR3: CASSLVRLGTGSAEAFF. The CDR3 nucleotides read TGTGCCAGCAGCTTAGTCCGCCTAGGTACAGGGAGCGCTGAAGCTTTCTTT.

This chain connects TRBV5-8 to TRBJ2-7; D gene uncertain. The CDR3 contains 14 residues. V dropped 4 bases and J dropped 0 bases, with 11 bases sitting between them. CDR1 and CDR2 (germline): SGHTS, YDEGEE. DNA of the CDR3: TGTGCCAGCAGCGCACGCGCGAACTCCTACGAGCAGTACTTC. This codes for CASSARANSYEQYF.

V gene TRBV4-1 combines with J gene TRBJ1-1; D gene unclear. The germline V gene encodes CDR1 MGHRA and CDR2 YSYEKL. This CDR3 is 14 amino acids long. V was pared by 4 bases and J by 1 base, with 10 bases between. This CDR3 is CASSPVAGNTEAFF. The CDR3 DNA is TGCGCCAGCAGCCCTGTGGCGGGGAACACTGAAGCTTTCTTT.

This sequence joins TRBV14 and TRBJ1-2; D gene ambiguous. The CDR3 contains 13 residues. Germline lookup yields CDR1 SGHDN and CDR2 FVKESK. Deletions cut 0 bases from V and 5 bases from J, with 7 bases between. In nucleotides, the CDR3 is TGTGCCAGCAGCCAAGAACGGGGATATGGCTACACCTTC. Amino acids: CASSQERGYGYTF.

The chain combines TRBV28 with TRBJ2-7, with D maybe TRBD2 (6 bases). The CDR3 has 15 amino acids. V was pared by 3 bases and J by 2 bases, with 14 bases between. Germline CDR1 MDHEN, CDR2 SYDVKM. CDR3: CASSLTQRATYEQYV. In DNA form, the CDR3 reads TGTGCCAGCAGTTTGACCCAGCGGGCGACCTACGAGCAGTACGTC.

The chain is built from TRBV9 and TRBJ1-1; D unclear. CDR3 length: 14 amino acids. Germline CDR1 reads SGDLS; CDR2 reads YYNGEE. Trimming took off 6 bases at V and 5 bases at J, with 17 bases between the two ends. DNA of the CDR3: TGTGCCAGCAAATCCGGTAGTGGGCCGACTGAAGCTTTCTTT. Residues: CASKSGSGPTEAFF.

The chain employs TRBV13 and TRBJ2-1; the match to TRBD2 covers 8 bases. Germline CDR1 is PRHDT and CDR2 is FYEKMQ (reference sequence). The CDR3 sequence is 15 residues long. V shed 5 bases and J 1 base; nucleotides not matched to a gene: 4. CDR3 nucleotide sequence: TGTGCCAGCAGCATTAGCGGGATTTCCTACAATGAGCAGTTCTTC. Protein: CASSISGISYNEQFF.

The V and J genes are TRBV18 and TRBJ2-5; D is perhaps TRBD1 (5 bases). V dropped 3 bases and J dropped 1 base, with 12 bases sitting between them. Germline lookup yields CDR1 KGHSH and CDR2 LQKENI. The CDR3 runs to 15 residues. The CDR3 DNA reads as TGTGCCAGCTCACCTCGACAGAACCTCCAAGAGACCCAGTACTTC. This translates into CASSPRQNLQETQYF.

This clone was detected a few times. V is TRBV19 and J is TRBJ1-1, with D unclear. The V end was cut by 3 bases, the J end by 3 bases, with 8 bases between. There are 13 residues in the CDR3. Germline V lookup: CDR1 LNHDA, CDR2 SQIVND (reference sequence). The CDR3 here is CASSMTRYTEAFF. The DNA of the CDR3 is TGTGCCAGTAGTATGACCAGGTACACTGAAGCTTTCTTT.